Presented here are 27 T cell receptor beta chains from one specimen sequenced in a study of human T cells and chemical hapten exposure. The time point here: pre-sensitization, week 0. The treatment here: therapeutic diphenylcyclopropenone sensitization with weekly scalp DPC. TCRdb redid the calling of the RACE reads with MiXCR, one entry per CDR3 protein. In the table there are approximately 370,000 distinct CDR3 sequences, 5% to 6.5% of which are singletons. Specimen: whole blood, collected in connection with sensitization to the hapten diphenylcyclopropenone (DPC). Receptor source: a woman under 30 with alopecia areata. Some clones in this sample may be carry-over from other donors' samples.

This clonotype was seen a handful of times. The J gene is TRBJ1-4, the V gene TRBV6-2 or TRBV6-3; 7 bases are a match to TRBD1. The V and J ends lost 7 bases and 7 bases, in that order; junction bases with no gene match: 6. Germline loops: CDR1 MNHEY, CDR2 SVGEGT. The CDR3 totals 13 residues. CDR3 loop: CASMTGSSEKLFF. The CDR3 region has the DNA TGTGCCAGCATGACAGGGTCGAGTGAAAAACTGTTTTTT.

The sample holds many counts of this clonotype. The rearrangement joins TRBV5-1 to TRBJ2-5; TRBD2 matches 15 bases. Germline V gives CDR1 SGHRS, CDR2 YFSETQ. This CDR3 comprises 17 residues. V trimming: 1 base; J trimming: 2 bases; junction bases outside the gene matches: 3. The CDR3, as DNA: TGCGCCAGCAGCTTGTCTGGACTAGCGGGGGGGCAAGAGACCCAGTACTTC. Its translation is CASSLSGLAGGQETQYF.

In this sample, this clonotype turned up many times. The V call is TRBV5-6, the J call TRBJ1-5; 8 bases fit TRBD1. The germline V gene encodes CDR1 SGHDT and CDR2 YYEEEE. Losses at the gene ends were 5 bases for V and 0 bases for J; bases not matched to a gene: 7. The CDR3 runs to 16 residues. CDR3 loop: CASSAQGAYSNQPQHF. For the CDR3, the DNA is TGTGCCAGCAGTGCTCAGGGGGCTTATAGCAATCAGCCCCAGCATTTT.

To note about this clonotype: At one end, the junction sequence differs from germline, possibly due to a read error. This chain joins TRBV7-6 and TRBJ1-1; 7 nucleotides line up with TRBD1. This CDR3 has 15 residues. Germline V gene data show CDR1 as SGHVS and CDR2 as FNYEAQ. For the CDR3, the DNA is TGTGCCAGCAGATTAGAGGCAGGGGGTGGCACTGAAGCTTTCTTT. Protein sequence: CASRLEAGGGTEAFF.

This clonotype showed up just once. This rearrangement joins TRBV20-1 to TRBJ2-1; 11 bases are shared with TRBD1. The CDR3 runs to 16 residues. V was clipped by 1 base and J by 6 bases; unmatched bases: 8. Germline assignment: CDR1 DFQATT and CDR2 SNEGSKA (reference sequence). The CDR3 sequence: CSARALGQGAVNEQFF. Here the CDR3 DNA reads TGCAGTGCTAGAGCCCTTGGACAGGGGGCGGTCAATGAGCAGTTCTTC.

This clonotype was recorded at least ten times. In DNA form, the CDR3 reads TGTGCCAGCAGCCAAGGGGCAGAGAGCTCCTACGAGCAGTACTTC. Its translation is CASSQGAESSYEQYF. The rearrangement links TRBV3-1 to TRBJ2-7, with D hard to call. This CDR3 has 15 residues. V gave up 1 base and J gave up 0 bases, with 10 bases separating them. Germline values: CDR1 LGHDT, CDR2 YNNKEL (reference sequence).

This clonotype appeared many times. The V and J genes are TRBV9 and TRBJ1-1, with D hard to call. The CDR3 has 15 amino acids. The V end was cut by 0 bases, the J end by 6 bases, with 15 bases between. Germline V gene data show CDR1 as SGDLS and CDR2 as YYNGEE. CDR3 region: CASSVVPPTDAEAFF. The CDR3 DNA reads as TGTGCCAGCAGCGTAGTCCCCCCCACCGACGCTGAAGCTTTCTTT.

This clonotype has more than one count but fewer than ten. The V call is TRBV18, the J call TRBJ2-5; D is perhaps TRBD1 (5 bases). The CDR3 extends over 13 amino acids. The V gene's germline CDR1 is KGHSH and CDR2 LQKENI. Trimming removed 1 base from V and 3 bases from J, with 6 bases in between. This chain's CDR3 is CASSPQGKETQYF. DNA of the CDR3: TGTGCCAGCTCACCACAGGGGAAAGAGACCCAGTACTTC.

The sample holds many counts of this clonotype. This sequence joins TRBV20-1 and TRBJ2-1; either TRBD1 or TRBD2 may fit D (5 bases each). Trimming removed 8 bases from V and 0 bases from J, with 11 bases in between. Germline lookup yields CDR1 DFQATT and CDR2 SNEGSKA (reference sequence). The CDR3 is 13 amino acids. The CDR3 is CSHPGSSYNEQFF. In DNA form, the CDR3 reads TGCAGTCATCCAGGGAGCTCCTACAATGAGCAGTTCTTC.

This clonotype was observed a handful of times. The chain couples TRBV5-1 to TRBJ1-5, with 8 bases that match TRBD1. Germline V CDR1 and CDR2: SGHRS, YFSETQ. This CDR3 is 14 amino acids long. With V trimmed by 4 bases and J by 7 bases, 7 bases remained unmatched. As DNA, the CDR3 is TGCGCCAGCAGCGACGGACAGGGCAGGCAGCCCCAGCATTTT. Residues: CASSDGQGRQPQHF.

There are many counts of this clonotype. The chain joins TRBV7-9 to TRBJ2-7; D gene uncertain. CDR3 size: 14 residues. The germline gives CDR1 SEHNR, CDR2 FQNEAQ (reference sequence). V was clipped by 5 bases and J by 0 bases, with 11 bases between them. The CDR3 reads CASSPRASSYEQYF. In DNA, the CDR3 is TGTGCCAGCAGCCCAAGGGCTAGCTCCTACGAGCAGTACTTC.

This clonotype was seen ten or more times. The chain carries TRBV4-1 and TRBJ1-1, with 9 bases lining up with TRBD1. V was clipped by 4 bases and J by 5 bases; unmatched bases: 8. The CDR3 has 15 residues. CDR1 is MGHRA and CDR2 is YSYEKL in the germline V gene. The CDR3 DNA is TGCGCCAGCAGCCCAACGACAGGGGGTGAGACTGAAGCTTTCTTT. Encoded protein: CASSPTTGGETEAFF.

There are many counts of this clonotype. The genes are TRBV5-6 and TRBJ2-5; unclear D gene. The CDR3 is 13 amino acids. V was cut by 4 bases and J by 4 bases, with 11 bases left in between. The germline gives CDR1 SGHDT, CDR2 YYEEEE. CDR3 protein: CASSGLSTETQYF. The CDR3 region has the DNA TGTGCCAGCAGCGGGCTTTCAACAGAGACCCAGTACTTC.

This clonotype came up many times. The chain joins TRBV12-3 or TRBV12-4 to TRBJ2-3, with D maybe TRBD1 (6 bases). The germline V and J ends were trimmed by 5 bases and 0 bases, with 15 bases remaining between them. CDR3 length equals 16 residues. The chain's CDR3 is CASSPHEQGSTDTQYF. The CDR3 nucleotides read TGTGCCAGCAGTCCCCACGAACAGGGAAGCACAGATACGCAGTATTTT.

CDR3 coding DNA: TGTGCCAGCAGCCAACTAGCGGGGGACGAGCAGTACTTC. Translating gives CASSQLAGDEQYF. This chain joins TRBV3-1 and TRBJ2-7, with 10 bases matching TRBD2. V gave up 2 bases and J gave up 5 bases; unmatched junction bases: 0. This CDR3 has 13 residues. CDR1 and CDR2 from the germline V gene are LGHDT and YNNKEL (reference sequence).

This clonotype has a handful of counts. The chain employs TRBV12-3 or TRBV12-4 and TRBJ2-5, with 8 bases identical to TRBD1. CDR3 size: 14 residues. Unmatched junction bases numbered 6, after V lost 4 bases and J lost 5 bases. DNA for the CDR3: TGTGCCAGCAGTTCCGGGACAGGTGGGGAGACCCAGTACTTC. Encoded protein: CASSSGTGGETQYF.

This clonotype has at least ten counts. This chain connects TRBV7-2 to TRBJ2-5; D unresolved. There are 12 residues in the CDR3. The germline V gene encodes CDR1 SGHTA and CDR2 FQGNSA. V was trimmed by 2 bases and J by 4 bases, leaving 5 bases between them. The CDR3 loop is CASSLQLETQYF. Written as DNA, the CDR3 is TGTGCCAGCAGCTTACAGTTAGAGACCCAGTACTTC.

This clonotype was counted between two and nine times. The rearrangement joins TRBV7-2 to TRBJ1-2; no clear D. This CDR3 region has 12 residues. V lost 0 bases, J lost 6 bases, and 5 bases lay in between. Germline loops: CDR1 SGHTA, CDR2 FQGNSA. CDR3 sequence reads: CASSLALDGYTF. Written as DNA, the CDR3 is TGTGCCAGCAGCTTAGCGCTAGATGGCTACACCTTC.

This clonotype was seen repeatedly, ten times or more. V gene TRBV5-1 combines with J gene TRBJ2-5, with TRBD2 identical over 10 bases. This CDR3 spans 17 amino acids. Unmatched junction bases numbered 13, after V lost 3 bases and J lost 5 bases. Looked up from germline, CDR1 is SGHRS and CDR2 is YFSETQ. The CDR3, as DNA: TGCGCCAGCAGCTCTCAGCGGGGGGGCCCGGTTGGTGAGACCCAGTACTTC. Its translation is CASSSQRGGPVGETQYF.

This clonotype has a count of ten or more. The rearrangement joins TRBV18 to TRBJ1-6; 8 bases map to TRBD1. The J segment lost 9 bases and the V segment lost 6 bases, leaving 10 bases of the junction unmatched. In germline, CDR1 is KGHSH, CDR2 LQKENI. The CDR3 is 15 amino acids. The CDR3 bases are TGTGCCAGCTCTCTCACGGGACAGGAGGCTTCACCCCTCCACTTT. It codes for CASSLTGQEASPLHF.

Written as DNA, the CDR3 is TGTGCCAGCAGTTTCCGGGACTGGGCCAATCAGCCCCAGCATTTT. Residues: CASSFRDWANQPQHF. The chain couples TRBV6-2 or TRBV6-3 to TRBJ1-5; perhaps TRBD1 as D (5 bases). The germline V and J ends were trimmed by 4 bases and 3 bases, with 13 bases remaining between them. CDR1 is MNHEY and CDR2 is SVGEGT in the germline V gene. The CDR3 is 15 amino acids.

This clonotype was found a few times. The chain uses TRBV2 and TRBJ1-6; D is unresolved. This CDR3 spans 15 amino acids. The V gene's germline CDR1 is SNHLY and CDR2 FYNNEI. Trimming took 3 bases from V and 0 from J, leaving 6 bases between them. CDR3 DNA: TGTGCCAGCAGTGAGCAGAGCTCCTATAATTCACCCCTCCACTTT. Encoded protein: CASSEQSSYNSPLHF. The variable domain in full, completed from reference TRBV2 and TRBJ1-6, reads EPEVTQTPSHQVTQMGQEVILRCVPISNHLYFYWYRQILGQKVEFLVSFYNNEISEKSEIFDDQFSVERPDGSNFTLKIRSTKLEDSAMYFCASSEQSSYNSPLHFGNGTRLTVT.

This sequence joins TRBV20-1 and TRBJ2-3, with D tentatively TRBD1 (5 bases). This CDR3 contains 15 residues. CDR1 and CDR2 (germline): DFQATT, SNEGSKA (reference sequence). Between the trimmed V and J ends, which lost 6 bases and 0 bases, there was a span of 16 bases. This chain's CDR3 is CSAQNRRTSTDTQYF. The CDR3 bases are TGCAGTGCGCAGAACAGGAGAACTAGCACAGATACGCAGTATTTT.

In its sample, this clonotype was seen a few times. This rearrangement joins TRBV20-1 to TRBJ1-2; 10 bases are a match to TRBD1. The trim removed 5 bases at V and 4 bases at J, leaving 13 bases unmatched. The CDR3 runs to 16 residues. Germline CDR1 reads DFQATT; CDR2 reads SNEGSKA (reference sequence). Written as DNA, the CDR3 is TGCAGTGCTGTCCGGGACAGGGGCGTACCTATCTATGGCTACACCTTC. Protein: CSAVRDRGVPIYGYTF.

This clonotype has a count of ten or more. The chain is built from TRBV24-1 and TRBJ2-1; D gene unclear. The CDR3 totals 14 residues. Per the germline V gene, CDR1 is KGHDR and CDR2 is SFDVKD. V lost 3 bases, J lost 4 bases, and 9 bases lay in between. The CDR3 loop reads CATSDQTRYNEQFF. DNA of the CDR3: TGTGCCACCAGTGATCAGACACGTTACAATGAGCAGTTCTTC.

The gene calls are TRBV5-6 and TRBJ1-1, with D possibly TRBD1 on 5 matching bases. There are 14 residues in the CDR3. Deletions cut 2 bases from V and 2 bases from J, with 10 bases between. CDR1 and CDR2 from the germline V gene are SGHDT and YYEEEE. CDR3 nucleotides: TGTGCCAGCAGCTTCAGGGTCATAAACACTGAAGCTTTCTTT. As protein: CASSFRVINTEAFF.

The V and J genes are TRBV20-1 and TRBJ1-2; 8 bases agree with TRBD1. The CDR3 loop spans 14 amino acids. Trimming cost V 3 bases and J 7 bases; bases outside gene matches: 10. Germline CDR1 and CDR2: DFQATT and SNEGSKA (reference sequence). The CDR3 DNA follows: TGCAGTGCTAGGCAGGACAGGGTGTGGCCTGGCTACACCTTC. It specifies CSARQDRVWPGYTF.